The rows below give T cell receptor beta chains drawn from one sample of a study of CD8+ T cells in alopecia areata. Assay used: immunoSEQ multiplex PCR; TCRdb lists only in-frame clones, some missing. Of around 270,000 clones in the sample, 58% were seen once. The material was CD4+ T cells sorted from blood, obtained at week 24, from a patient treated with tofacitinib. The receptors here all came from a human donor with alopecia areata. Both conserved end residues are part of each CDR3. Fields, in order: CDR3 DNA, CDR3 protein, clone size, V gene, J gene, D gene. The D gene is left open where the match is weak. Clone size is stated in some rows and not others, as once, few, many or a class when expanded.

CDR3nt: TGTGCCATCAGTGACCAAGACAGGGACGGGACCCAGTACTTC
CDR3aa: CAISDQDRDGTQYF
abundance: .
v_gene: TRBV10-3
j_gene: TRBJ2-5
d_gene: TRBD1

CDR3nt: TGCAGCGGGTACGGGGGCGGTGATAACTATGGCTACACCTTC
CDR3aa: CSGYGGGDNYGYTF
abundance: few
v_gene: TRBV29-1
j_gene: TRBJ1-2
d_gene: .

CDR3nt: TGCGCCAGCAGCCAAGATCGAGGTGGGCAGGGCTCTTCACCCCTCCACTTT
CDR3aa: CASSQDRGGQGSSPLHF
abundance: .
v_gene: TRBV4-1
j_gene: TRBJ1-6
d_gene: .

CDR3nt: TGCAGCGCCGGTACAGGGCTGGATGGCTACACCTTC
CDR3aa: CSAGTGLDGYTF
abundance: .
v_gene: TRBV29-1
j_gene: TRBJ1-2
d_gene: .

CDR3nt: TGTGCCAGCAGCTCCGGGACACGAGGCAATCAGCCCCAGCATTTT
CDR3aa: CASSSGTRGNQPQHF
abundance: few
v_gene: TRBV28
j_gene: TRBJ1-5
d_gene: .

CDR3nt: TGTGCCAGCAGTGAAAATGGGGGGCTGAGCTATGGCTACACCTTC
CDR3aa: CASSENGGLSYGYTF
abundance: .
v_gene: TRBV2
j_gene: TRBJ1-2
d_gene: .

CDR3nt: TGCAGCGTTGCCCCGCTGGGGCTAGGGAACACTGAAGCTTTCTTT
CDR3aa: CSVAPLGLGNTEAFF
abundance: few
v_gene: TRBV29-1
j_gene: TRBJ1-1
d_gene: .

CDR3nt: TGCAGCGTGTCCCCCCCGGGAGGGGGGCCAGATACGCAGTATTTT
CDR3aa: CSVSPPGGGPDTQYF
abundance: .
v_gene: TRBV29-1
j_gene: TRBJ2-3
d_gene: TRBD2

CDR3nt: TGTGCCAGTAGTATAGCTGGGGTTGAATACGAGCAGTACTTC
CDR3aa: CASSIAGVEYEQYF
abundance: .
v_gene: TRBV19
j_gene: TRBJ2-7
d_gene: .

CDR3nt: TGTGCCAGCAGCCCCGAGCGGGGGAGCTCCTACGAGCAGTACTTC
CDR3aa: CASSPERGSSYEQYF
abundance: .
v_gene: TRBV4-2
j_gene: TRBJ2-7
d_gene: TRBD2

CDR3nt: TGTGCCAGCAAAGTTCTCCAAGAGACCCAGTACTTC
CDR3aa: CASKVLQETQYF
abundance: .
v_gene: TRBV2
j_gene: TRBJ2-5
d_gene: .

CDR3nt: TGTGCCACCAGCAGAGAGGATTGGACTAGAACCATCATCGATGAGCAGTTCTTC
CDR3aa: CATSREDWTRTIIDEQFF
abundance: .
v_gene: TRBV15
j_gene: TRBJ2-1
d_gene: TRBD2

CDR3nt: TGCAGCGAAAGCCAAACACCCCTATACAATGAGCAGTTCTTC
CDR3aa: CSESQTPLYNEQFF
abundance: few
v_gene: TRBV29-1
j_gene: TRBJ2-1
d_gene: .

CDR3nt: TGTGCCAGCAGCCCCGGTTCGGGAAGGTCCGTCGCTTACTATGGCTACACCTTC
CDR3aa: CASSPGSGRSVAYYGYTF
abundance: .
v_gene: TRBV7-9
j_gene: TRBJ1-2
d_gene: .

CDR3nt: TGTGCCTGGAGGAACGGACAGGGCCGGGCCCAGTACTTC
CDR3aa: CAWRNGQGRAQYF
abundance: .
v_gene: TRBV30
j_gene: TRBJ2-5
d_gene: TRBD1

CDR3nt: TGTGCCAGCAGCTTAGGAGACAGGGGCTCTCAGCCCCAGCATTTT
CDR3aa: CASSLGDRGSQPQHF
abundance: .
v_gene: TRBV5-6
j_gene: TRBJ1-5
d_gene: TRBD1

CDR3nt: TGCAGCGTTGGGGGACACCTAAGCACAGATACGCAGTATTTT
CDR3aa: CSVGGHLSTDTQYF
abundance: few
v_gene: TRBV29-1
j_gene: TRBJ2-3
d_gene: .

CDR3nt: TGTGCCAGCAGCTTGTTTGGGGACACCCGGGATAAGCAGTTCTTC
CDR3aa: CASSLFGDTRDKQFF
abundance: few
v_gene: TRBV5-6
j_gene: TRBJ2-1
d_gene: .

CDR3nt: TGCGCCAGCAGTCAATCAGGACAAGTTAGCAATCAGCCCCAGCATTTT
CDR3aa: CASSQSGQVSNQPQHF
abundance: .
v_gene: TRBV23-1
j_gene: TRBJ1-5
d_gene: .

CDR3nt: TGCAGGCGAGTGGGGGCGCAGGGAGGTTCGCAGTATTTT
CDR3aa: CRRVGAQGGSQYF
abundance: .
v_gene: TRBV29-1
j_gene: TRBJ2-3
d_gene: .

CDR3nt: TGCAGCGTTCCTCCCCTTCTGGATACGCAGTATTTT
CDR3aa: CSVPPLLDTQYF
abundance: .
v_gene: TRBV29-1
j_gene: TRBJ2-3
d_gene: .

CDR3nt: TGTGCCTGGAGTGTTCGGACGGACACTGAAGCTTTCTTT
CDR3aa: CAWSVRTDTEAFF
abundance: .
v_gene: TRBV30
j_gene: TRBJ1-1
d_gene: .

CDR3nt: TGCAGCGTTGTCCGGACCAAGCGGGCCGCAGATACGCAGTATTTT
CDR3aa: CSVVRTKRAADTQYF
abundance: few
v_gene: TRBV29-1
j_gene: TRBJ2-3
d_gene: .

CDR3nt: TGTGCCAGCAGCTTAAAAGAGACCCAGTACTTC
CDR3aa: CASSLKETQYF
abundance: few
v_gene: TRBV7-8
j_gene: TRBJ2-5
d_gene: .

CDR3nt: TGCAGCGCCCTGGACGACATATATGGCTACACCTTC
CDR3aa: CSALDDIYGYTF
abundance: once
v_gene: TRBV29-1
j_gene: TRBJ1-2
d_gene: .

CDR3nt: TGCGCCAGCAGCCTGGTACCTTTGGGACAGGAGTCACCCCTCCACTTT
CDR3aa: CASSLVPLGQESPLHF
abundance: .
v_gene: TRBV5-1
j_gene: TRBJ1-6
d_gene: TRBD1

CDR3nt: TGTGCCAGCAGCGTAGCCCAAGGGGGCACTGAAGCTTTCTTT
CDR3aa: CASSVAQGGTEAFF
abundance: .
v_gene: TRBV9
j_gene: TRBJ1-1
d_gene: .

CDR3nt: TGTGCCAGCAGCTTCTCCGGGACTATCTACAATGAGCAGTTCTTC
CDR3aa: CASSFSGTIYNEQFF
abundance: few
v_gene: TRBV7-9
j_gene: TRBJ2-1
d_gene: TRBD2

CDR3nt: TGTGCCGGGGACAGTACCCCCTCTGGGGCCAACGTCCTGACTTTC
CDR3aa: CAGDSTPSGANVLTF
abundance: .
v_gene: TRBV30
j_gene: TRBJ2-6
d_gene: TRBD1

CDR3nt: TGTGCCAGCAGTGAATCCCAGATCAGGGCTACCTACGAGCAGTACTTC
CDR3aa: CASSESQIRATYEQYF
abundance: .
v_gene: TRBV25-1
j_gene: TRBJ2-7
d_gene: .

CDR3nt: TGTGCCAGCAGCTTACAGGGCCCTAACTACGAGCAGTACTTC
CDR3aa: CASSLQGPNYEQYF
abundance: .
v_gene: TRBV7-2
j_gene: TRBJ2-7
d_gene: .

CDR3nt: TGCAGCGTTGAGCCCCAGGGGGCAGGAGGCTACACCTTC
CDR3aa: CSVEPQGAGGYTF
abundance: few
v_gene: TRBV29-1
j_gene: TRBJ1-2
d_gene: TRBD1

CDR3nt: TGTGCCAGCAGCTTAGATGGCCTGGGCAATCAGCCCCAGCATTTT
CDR3aa: CASSLDGLGNQPQHF
abundance: .
v_gene: TRBV7-2
j_gene: TRBJ1-5
d_gene: .

CDR3nt: TGTGCCAGCAGCCCGGGACTTTATGGCTACACCTTC
CDR3aa: CASSPGLYGYTF
abundance: .
v_gene: TRBV7-2
j_gene: TRBJ1-2
d_gene: .

CDR3nt: TGCGCCAGCAGCCAAGCCGGGGACGGTTGGGACAATGAGCAGTTCTTC
CDR3aa: CASSQAGDGWDNEQFF
abundance: .
v_gene: TRBV4-1
j_gene: TRBJ2-1
d_gene: .

CDR3nt: TGTGCCTGGAGTGACCTTGGACAGCTCTCCTACAATGAGCAGTTCTTC
CDR3aa: CAWSDLGQLSYNEQFF
abundance: .
v_gene: TRBV30
j_gene: TRBJ2-1
d_gene: .

CDR3nt: TGTGCCATCAGTGATTCAGGACTAGCGGGGGTGCGGGATGAGCAGTTCTTC
CDR3aa: CAISDSGLAGVRDEQFF
abundance: few
v_gene: TRBV10-3
j_gene: TRBJ2-1
d_gene: TRBD2

CDR3nt: TGTGCCAGCAGACGGACACAAGAGACCCAGTACTTC
CDR3aa: CASRRTQETQYF
abundance: once
v_gene: TRBV6-5
j_gene: TRBJ2-5
d_gene: .

CDR3nt: TGCAGCGCCATGCGGGGGTTGGGCACCGGGGAGCTGTTTTTT
CDR3aa: CSAMRGLGTGELFF
abundance: .
v_gene: TRBV29-1
j_gene: TRBJ2-2
d_gene: TRBD2

CDR3nt: TGCAGCGTAACCGGGACTAGCGTCGAGCAGTACTTC
CDR3aa: CSVTGTSVEQYF
abundance: .
v_gene: TRBV29-1
j_gene: TRBJ2-7
d_gene: TRBD2

CDR3nt: TGCGCCAGCAGCGCGAGGACAGGGGCGGCGGGAGAGACCCAGTACTTC
CDR3aa: CASSARTGAAGETQYF
abundance: once
v_gene: TRBV5-1
j_gene: TRBJ2-5
d_gene: TRBD1

CDR3nt: TGTGCCAGCTCACCTCAAGGTGGGGAACTGTTTTTT
CDR3aa: CASSPQGGELFF
abundance: .
v_gene: TRBV18
j_gene: TRBJ1-4
d_gene: .

CDR3nt: TGTGCCAGCAGCCTCGACGGTCGGCCGTCGAGCGAGCAGTACTTC
CDR3aa: CASSLDGRPSSEQYF
abundance: few
v_gene: TRBV4-2
j_gene: TRBJ2-7
d_gene: .

CDR3nt: TGTGCCAGCAGCCCGAGGGACAGGGAGACTTTCGGAAACACCATATATTTT
CDR3aa: CASSPRDRETFGNTIYF
abundance: .
v_gene: TRBV7-9
j_gene: TRBJ1-3
d_gene: TRBD1

CDR3nt: TGTGCCAGCAGCTTGGCCTGGGCAGATACGCAGTATTTT
CDR3aa: CASSLAWADTQYF
abundance: .
v_gene: TRBV5-6
j_gene: TRBJ2-3
d_gene: .

CDR3nt: TGTGCCAGCAGCCAAGATCCCCTGGCAGGGACGGGCGGCTACACCTTC
CDR3aa: CASSQDPLAGTGGYTF
abundance: .
v_gene: TRBV4-2
j_gene: TRBJ1-2
d_gene: .

CDR3nt: TGTGCCAGCTCAAGTAATGAGCAGTTCTTC
CDR3aa: CASSSNEQFF
abundance: few
v_gene: TRBV18
j_gene: TRBJ2-1
d_gene: .

CDR3nt: TGTGCCAGCAGCTCCCCCCGGGGGGGCGGGGGTTCCTACAATGAGCAGTTCTTC
CDR3aa: CASSSPRGGGGSYNEQFF
abundance: few
v_gene: TRBV7-8
j_gene: TRBJ2-1
d_gene: TRBD2

CDR3nt: TGTGCCAGCAGCTTGGTCCCCGGGGGGGCGGTCACCGGGGAGCTGTTTTTT
CDR3aa: CASSLVPGGAVTGELFF
abundance: .
v_gene: TRBV5-4
j_gene: TRBJ2-2
d_gene: TRBD2

CDR3nt: TGTGCCAGCAGTTACTATGCAGCGGGGAGCACAGATACGCAGTATTTT
CDR3aa: CASSYYAAGSTDTQYF
abundance: .
v_gene: TRBV6-5
j_gene: TRBJ2-3
d_gene: TRBD2

CDR3nt: TGCACCGTGGGGACAGGGCACGAGCAGTACTTC
CDR3aa: CTVGTGHEQYF
abundance: few
v_gene: TRBV29-1
j_gene: TRBJ2-7
d_gene: TRBD1

CDR3nt: TGCGCCAGCAGCTTGGGTGCCAGCATGAACACTGAAGCTTTCTTT
CDR3aa: CASSLGASMNTEAFF
abundance: few
v_gene: TRBV5-1
j_gene: TRBJ1-1
d_gene: .

CDR3nt: TGTGCCAGCAGTCCAGGGTGGGACTCCTATAATTCACCCCTCCACTTT
CDR3aa: CASSPGWDSYNSPLHF
abundance: .
v_gene: TRBV7-9
j_gene: TRBJ1-6
d_gene: .

CDR3nt: TGCGCCAGCAGAAAAGGTGAACAGTCCTACGAGCAGTACTTC
CDR3aa: CASRKGEQSYEQYF
abundance: .
v_gene: TRBV4-1
j_gene: TRBJ2-7
d_gene: .

CDR3nt: TGTGCCTGGAGCCCGACTGGCAATCAGCCCCAGCATTTT
CDR3aa: CAWSPTGNQPQHF
abundance: .
v_gene: TRBV30
j_gene: TRBJ1-5
d_gene: .

CDR3nt: TGTGCCTGGAGTGGGCGGGGCGTCATTCAGTACTTC
CDR3aa: CAWSGRGVIQYF
abundance: few
v_gene: TRBV30
j_gene: TRBJ2-4
d_gene: .

CDR3nt: TGTGCCAGCAGCTCTTGGACAGGGGGCGAAGAGACCCAGTACTTC
CDR3aa: CASSSWTGGEETQYF
abundance: .
v_gene: TRBV7-9
j_gene: TRBJ2-5
d_gene: TRBD1

CDR3nt: TGCGCCAGCAGCCCCCGGACTGGGGAGCAGTACTTC
CDR3aa: CASSPRTGEQYF
abundance: .
v_gene: TRBV5-1
j_gene: TRBJ2-7
d_gene: .

CDR3nt: TGTGCCAGCAGCGGTGACAGGGGGCCCTCCTACAATGAGCAGTTCTTC
CDR3aa: CASSGDRGPSYNEQFF
abundance: .
v_gene: TRBV7-9
j_gene: TRBJ2-1
d_gene: TRBD1

CDR3nt: TGTGCCAGCAGCTTAGCCCGACAGGCCTATGGCTACACCTTC
CDR3aa: CASSLARQAYGYTF
abundance: few
v_gene: TRBV11-2
j_gene: TRBJ1-2
d_gene: .